This section outlines one T cell receptor beta chain sequence together with its context. The data derive from a study of control samples from healthy donors and cancer patients. The protocol was immunoSEQ multiplex PCR, while the TCRdb copy is restricted to in-frame clones and leaves out a portion. Of about 69,000 clones in the sample, roughly 91% are singletons; the top ten hold under 20%. This CDR3 has 16 amino acids. Germline CDR1 is WNHNN and CDR2 is SYGVQD (reference sequence). With 4 bases removed from V and 0 bases from J, the gap between germline ends came to 16 bases. The TCR comes from a man aged 55 to 69 with lung cancer. Material for sequencing was PBMCs. This chain connects TRBV10-1 to TRBJ2-7; TRBD1 is a possible D gene (6 bases). The CDR3 reads CASSGFTRDNSYEQYF. The DNA for the CDR3 is TGCGCCAGCAGTGGTTTCACCCGGGACAACTCCTACGAGCAGTACTTC.